The rows below give T cell receptor beta chains drawn from one sample of a study of OX40 agonist ivuxolimab in advanced cancers. Sequencing used immunoSEQ multiplex PCR; TCRdb keeps in-frame clones, though not all of them. Of around 100,000 clones in the sample, around 93% are singletons; the top ten hold about 0.49%. Material: CD4+ or CD8+ T cells sorted from blood, obtained in a trial of the OX40 agonist ivuxolimab. These receptors were taken from an adult with an advanced solid tumor such as melanoma, head and neck, liver or kidney cancer. Both conserved end residues are part of each CDR3. The D gene is left open where the match is weak. Size values are once, few and many counts, or a class for expanded clones, and some rows have none.

j_call v_call clone_size d_call cdr3_nt cdr3_aa
TRBJ2-7 TRBV11-2 . TRBD1 TGTGCCAGCAGCCACTCGGGACAGGGGGCCTCCTACGAGCAGTACTTC CASSHSGQGASYEQYF
TRBJ2-5 TRBV11-1 once . TGTGCCAGCAGCTTAGAGCCTGGGCAAGAGACCCAGTACTTC CASSLEPGQETQYF
TRBJ1-5 TRBV2 few . TGTGCCAGCAGGGCCGACAGGCTTTGGGGCAATCAGCCCCAGCATTTT CASRADRLWGNQPQHF
TRBJ2-7 TRBV5-1 . . TGCGCCAGCAGCCGCCAGACAGCGCCCTACGAGCAGTACTTC CASSRQTAPYEQYF
TRBJ2-1 TRBV11-3 . TRBD2 TGTGCCAGCAGCCCTGGACTAGCGGGCATAAATGAGCAGTTCTTC CASSPGLAGINEQFF
TRBJ2-2 TRBV28 . TRBD1 TGTGCCAGCAGTCTCGGGACAGGCGCAATACTGAACACCGGGGAGCTGTTTTTT CASSLGTGAILNTGELFF
TRBJ1-5 TRBV19 . . TGTGCCAGTAGTATAACGGGCAACAATCAGCCCCAGCATTTT CASSITGNNQPQHF
TRBJ1-4 TRBV19 few TRBD1 TGTGCCAGTAGTATAGGGACAGGGGGAGAAAAACTGTTTTTT CASSIGTGGEKLFF
TRBJ2-5 TRBV4-3 . . TGCGCCAGCACCCCCACCCCGGACTCACAAGAGACCCAGTACTTC CASTPTPDSQETQYF
TRBJ2-7 TRBV20-1 . . TGCAGTGCCGGCGAGCAGTACTTC CSAGEQYF
TRBJ2-7 TRBV7-2 . TRBD1 TGTGCCAGCAGCTTAGGGGACAGGGCCAACGTCGAGCAGTACTTC CASSLGDRANVEQYF
TRBJ2-2 TRBV5-6 once TRBD1 TGTGCCAGCAGCTTTTGGACAGGGGGCTCGGAGATAGGGGAGCTGTTTTTT CASSFWTGGSEIGELFF
TRBJ2-3 TRBV5-1 . . TGCGCCAGCAGCTTGGCCAGCCTTATCACAGATACGCAGTATTTT CASSLASLITDTQYF
TRBJ2-7 TRBV27 . . TGTGCCAGCAGTTTATCCTCGACCATTTACTACGAGCAGTACTTC CASSLSSTIYYEQYF
TRBJ2-1 TRBV28 . TRBD2 TGTGCCAGCAGTTTAGGAGGACTAGCGGGAGGTGGTGAGTTCTTC CASSLGGLAGGGEFF
TRBJ2-7 TRBV29-1 . . TGCAGCGTTGTTCTAGTTTCCTACGAGCAGTACTTC CSVVLVSYEQYF
TRBJ1-2 TRBV28 . . TGTGCCAGCAGTACCGGGGGTGGGGCCTATGGCTACACCTTC CASSTGGGAYGYTF
TRBJ2-4 TRBV11-3 . . TGTGCCAGCAGCACCCGGGACACGATTCAGTACTTC CASSTRDTIQYF
TRBJ2-7 TRBV6-1 . . TGTGCCAGCGGCTCCCATAGGACGGCCACCTACGAGCAGTACTTC CASGSHRTATYEQYF
TRBJ2-2 TRBV4-2 . . TGTGCCAGCAGCCATACGTCGGTCACCGGGGAGCTGTTTTTT CASSHTSVTGELFF
TRBJ1-4 TRBV7-2 . TRBD1 TGTGCCAGCAGCTCCGGACAGGGGGAAAAACTGTTTTTT CASSSGQGEKLFF
TRBJ1-3 TRBV7-8 once . TGTGCCAGCAGCTTAGCTGGGCCTTCTGGAAACACCATATATTTT CASSLAGPSGNTIYF
TRBJ2-7 TRBV28 . . TGTGCCAGCAGACCGGGACGGAGCTCCTACGAGCAGTACTTC CASRPGRSSYEQYF
TRBJ1-4 TRBV5-6 . TRBD1 TGTGCCAGCAGCTGGACAGGGGTTAGGGAAAAACTGTTTTTT CASSWTGVREKLFF
TRBJ2-1 TRBV5-1 . . TGCGCCAGCAACATACAGGGATACAATGAGCAGTTCTTC CASNIQGYNEQFF
TRBJ2-3 TRBV5-1 . . TGCGCCAGCAGCTTGGGGGGTCTCACAGATACGCAGTATTTT CASSLGGLTDTQYF
TRBJ2-5 TRBV4-3 . . TGCGCCAGCAGCCCAGGGACGGAGGTTGAGACCCAGTACTTC CASSPGTEVETQYF
TRBJ2-3 TRBV11-2 once . TGTGCCAGCAGCTTAGGGAGGGGCTCCCTCACAGATACGCAGTATTTT CASSLGRGSLTDTQYF
TRBJ1-2 TRBV27 . . TGTGCCAGCAGTTTAATAGCGCCCACTGGAACCCTTTATGGCTACACCTTC CASSLIAPTGTLYGYTF